These 13 T cell receptor beta chains were sequenced from one sample in a study of T cells in Graves' hyperthyroidism and ophthalmopathy. Amplification targeted TCR beta CDR3 regions from RNA transcripts. With the HTBI primer set, the TCR CDR3 went through a first round of RT-PCR. TCRdb redid the calling of the multiplex PCR reads with MiXCR, one entry per CDR3 protein. This table holds under 400,000 distinct CDR3 sequences, 11% to 15% found once. Sequenced: blood. These receptors were taken from an older woman with Graves' hyperthyroidism.

This clonotype was observed at least ten times. CDR3 region: CASSLNGGSHTQYF. The CDR3 DNA follows: TGTGCCAGCAGCTTAAATGGGGGTTCTCATACGCAGTATTTT. The chain employs TRBV7-3 and TRBJ2-3; tentatively, D is TRBD1 or TRBD2 (5 bases each). V shed 1 base and J shed 7 bases, with 12 bases lying between them. The germline CDR1 and CDR2 sequences are SGHTA and FQGTGA. This CDR3 contains 14 residues.

The V call is TRBV12-3 or TRBV12-4, the J call TRBJ1-2; D is possibly TRBD1 (5 bases). The CDR3 is 13 residues long. Trimming left V 1 base short and J 7 bases short, with 10 bases between. CDR3: CASSLGTGFGYTF. In DNA, the CDR3 is TGTGCCAGCAGTTTAGGCACAGGATTTGGCTACACCTTC.

As for this clonotype: A much bigger clone sits one base away, suggesting this may be a read error. The DNA of the CDR3 is TGTGCCGGCTCACGACAGGGGGCTAATTACGAGCAGTACTTC. This sequence encodes CAGSRQGANYEQYF. The V gene is TRBV18, the J gene TRBJ2-7; TRBD1 matches 10 bases. The CDR3 covers 14 residues. CDR1 and CDR2 from the germline V gene are KGHSH and LQKENI. The variable domain in full, completed from reference TRBV18 and TRBJ2-7, reads NAGVMQNPRHLVRRRGQEARLRCSPMKGHSHVYWYRQLPEEGLKFMVYLQKENIIDESGMPKERFSAEFPKEGPSILRIQQVVRGDSAAYFCAGSRQGANYEQYFGPGTRLTVT.

This clonotype was picked up many times. The V gene is TRBV28, the J gene TRBJ2-6; weak D call: TRBD2 (5 bases). The CDR3 spans 21 residues. Per germline, CDR1 MDHEN and CDR2 SYDVKM. V was shortened by 1 base and J by 1 base, with 23 bases between the two germline ends. CDR3 protein: CASSLYRSLAMGASGANVLTF. The CDR3 DNA reads as TGTGCCAGCAGTTTATATAGGTCCCTCGCCATGGGAGCTTCTGGGGCCAACGTCCTGACTTTC.

This clonotype was recorded at least ten times. The J gene is TRBJ2-1, the V gene TRBV6-1; 12 bases fit TRBD2. Germline-derived CDR1 and CDR2 are MNHNS and SASEGT. Trimming at V came to 5 bases and at J to 7 bases, leaving 3 bases not matched to a gene. The CDR3 extends over 14 amino acids. CDR3 nucleotide sequence: TGTGCCAGCAGTTGGACTAGCGGGACAAATGAGCAGTTCTTC. It is translated as CASSWTSGTNEQFF.

As to this clonotype: This may arise from a read error, as a much more abundant clone is one base away. V usage is TRBV7-8 and J usage is TRBJ2-5, with 11 bases fitting TRBD2. CDR3 length: 16 amino acids. Trimming at V came to 7 bases and at J to 5 bases, leaving 12 bases not matched to a gene. Per germline, CDR1 SGHVS and CDR2 FQNEAQ. The CDR3 bases are TGTGCCAGCATCAACCCGGGACTAGCGGAGGCGGAGACCCAGTACTTC. Translation gives CASINPGLAEAETQYF.

The table lists this clonotype with a few counts. One end of the junction is discordant with germline, which a read error may explain. This sequence joins TRBV11-2 and TRBJ2-6; 7 nucleotides line up with TRBD1. Germline V CDR1 and CDR2: SGHAT, FQNNGV. The CDR3 has 17 amino acids. CDR3: CASSQGGTRSGANVLTF. DNA of the CDR3: TGCGCCAGCAGCCAAGGGGGCACGCGCTCTGGGGCCAACGTCCTGACTTTC.

This clonotype was seen a handful of times. A clone one base away is much larger, so this may be a read error. It is likely a read error, because the conserved phenylalanine at the end of the CDR3 is missing. CDR3 protein: CASSFGGDRGIETQYL. CDR3 DNA sequence: TGTGCCAGCAGTTTCGGAGGGGACAGGGGGATAGAGACCCAGTACCTC. This rearrangement joins TRBV27 to TRBJ2-5; 11 bases fit TRBD1. The V gene end was trimmed by 3 bases and the J gene end by 4 bases; junction bases not matched to a gene: 7. Germline V lookup: CDR1 MNHEY, CDR2 SMNVEV (reference sequence). The CDR3 length is 16 residues.

The chain has TRBV7-3 and TRBJ2-2; TRBD1 aligns across 8 bases. Per germline, CDR1 SGHTA and CDR2 FQGTGA. The J segment lost 8 bases and the V segment lost 4 bases, leaving 18 bases of the junction unmatched. CDR3 size: 18 residues. DNA of the CDR3: TGTGCCAGCAGCTCCCTACCGAGACAGGGGTTTTTACGAGGGGAGCTGTTTTTT. Its translation: CASSSLPRQGFLRGELFF.

The table lists this clonotype with many counts. V usage is TRBV5-8 and J usage is TRBJ2-3, with no clear D. CDR3 length equals 13 residues. Per the germline V gene, CDR1 is SGHTS and CDR2 is YDEGEE. Trimming cost V 4 bases and J 5 bases, with 11 bases left between them. In nucleotides, the CDR3 is TGTGCCAGCAGCGTAGGCTTCGGAGATACGCAGTATTTT. Residues: CASSVGFGDTQYF.

There are many counts of this clonotype. The chain combines TRBV5-1 with TRBJ1-5; D is unclear. Deletions cut 0 bases from V and 4 bases from J, with 8 bases between. Germline V gene data show CDR1 as SGHRS and CDR2 as YFSETQ. The CDR3 covers 14 residues. The DNA for the CDR3 is TGCGCCAGCAGCTTGGGGCAGGAGAATCAGCCCCAGCATTTT. This encodes CASSLGQENQPQHF.

V is TRBV18 and J is TRBJ1-2, with unresolved D. CDR1 KGHSH and CDR2 LQKENI come from the germline V gene. The V end lost 5 bases, the J end lost 4 bases, and 20 bases lay between the germline ends. The CDR3 totals 16 residues. The CDR3, as DNA: TGTGCCAGCTCAGCTCCCTGGTCTAGACGGGCCTATGGCTACACCTTC. Translation: CASSAPWSRRAYGYTF.

This clonotype came up many times. The genes are TRBV7-2 and TRBJ2-5; 7 nucleotides match TRBD1. This CDR3 is built from 14 residues. The germline V gene encodes CDR1 SGHTA and CDR2 FQGNSA. Losses at the gene ends were 5 bases for V and 5 bases for J; bases not matched to a gene: 8. Written as DNA, the CDR3 is TGTGCCAGCAGCCATCAGACAGGGTCGGAGACCCAGTACTTC. It is translated as CASSHQTGSETQYF.